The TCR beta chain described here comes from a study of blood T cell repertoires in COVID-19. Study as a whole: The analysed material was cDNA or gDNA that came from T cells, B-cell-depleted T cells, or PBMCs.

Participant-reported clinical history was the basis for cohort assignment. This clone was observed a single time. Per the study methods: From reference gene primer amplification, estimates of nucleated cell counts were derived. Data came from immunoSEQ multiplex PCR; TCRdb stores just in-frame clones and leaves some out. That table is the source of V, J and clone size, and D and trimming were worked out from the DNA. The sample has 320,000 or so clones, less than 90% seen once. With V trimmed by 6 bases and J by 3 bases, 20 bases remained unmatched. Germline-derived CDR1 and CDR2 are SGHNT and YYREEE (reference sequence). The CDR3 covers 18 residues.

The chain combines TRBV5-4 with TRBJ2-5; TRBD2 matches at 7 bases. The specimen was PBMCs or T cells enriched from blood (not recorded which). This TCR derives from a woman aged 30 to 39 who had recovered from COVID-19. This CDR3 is CASNGGGAGEDAEETQYF. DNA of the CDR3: TGTGCCAGCAACGGGGGAGGGGCGGGGGAGGACGCTGAAGAGACCCAGTACTTC.